The entry that follows covers one TCR beta chain sequence. The entry originates in a study of human T cells and chemical hapten exposure. The wider study: Per-sample TCR yield variation was attributed mainly to small pooled library volume differences.

The CDR3 is 15 amino acids. CDR1 is DFQATT, CDR2 SNEGSKA, per germline (reference sequence). Germline trimming cut 0 bases from V and 4 bases from J; bases unmatched to any gene: 5. Someone pulled total RNA out of unfractionated whole blood. Individual cDNA molecules received unique molecular identifiers in the library. Study processing details: The median was roughly 95,000 TCRs per sample, ranging about 20,000 to 690,600. From the 5' RACE reads, TCRdb called clonotypes with MiXCR, one entry per CDR3 protein. The V and J calls, along with clone size, are taken from TCRdb and not from the paper's own processing. The data show more than 75,000 distinct CDR3 sequences, approximately 15% seen once.

This TCR was recovered from a female donor in good health. The chain carries TRBV20-1 and TRBJ1-1; 10 bases line up with TRBD1. CDR3 nucleotide sequence: TGCAGTGCTAGAGATTTTCGGACAGGGGGCACTGAAGCTTTCTTT. Translated: CSARDFRTGGTEAFF.